Presented here are 26 T cell receptor beta chains from one specimen sequenced in a study of shared clonotypes between healthy human individuals. TCRdb's copy holds only in-frame clones and misses some; the assay was immunoSEQ multiplex PCR. The sample has 2 million to 2.5 million clones, 85% to 95% seen once. The specimen was naive CD4+ T cells from PBMCs. Noted subset: CD45RA+ positively selected. These receptors originate from a man aged 18 to 29 in good health. Some clones in this sample may be carry-over from other donors' samples.

The chain carries TRBV7-2 and TRBJ2-7; a possible D gene is TRBD2 (6 bases). In germline, CDR1 is SGHTA, CDR2 FQGNSA. CDR3 length: 16 residues. V was trimmed by 5 bases and J by 7 bases, leaving 24 bases between them. The DNA of the CDR3 is TGTGCCAGCAGCCTAGACGCGTGGGCGGGATTGTGGGAGCAGTACTTC. It yields the protein CASSLDAWAGLWEQYF.

Comments on this clone: One end of the junction does not line up with germline, which may come from a read error. V and J are TRBV7-2 and TRBJ2-1; a possible D gene is TRBD2 (6 bases). The CDR3 sequence is 13 residues long. CDR1 is SGHTA, CDR2 FQGNSA, per germline. CDR3 sequence (DNA): TGTGCCAGCAGCTCGTCCCCCGGGGGTCTAAGGGTCTTC. Translation gives CASSSSPGGLRVF.

This clone was observed a single time. The rearrangement joins TRBV2 to TRBJ2-2; 9 positions match TRBD2. The germline CDR1 and CDR2 sequences are SNHLY and FYNNEI. V lost 1 base to trimming and J lost 4 bases; unmatched junction nucleotides: 1. This CDR3 has 15 residues. For the CDR3, the DNA is TGTGCCAGCAGTGAAGTTAGCGGGAGCACCGGGGAGCTGTTTTTT. Its protein is CASSEVSGSTGELFF.

This chain connects TRBV5-4 to TRBJ2-5, with D hard to call. The CDR3 is made up of 14 amino acids. Germline V gene data show CDR1 as SGHNT and CDR2 as YYREEE (reference sequence). V lost 1 base to trimming and J lost 5 bases, with 12 bases between them. This CDR3 is CASSLPAKLETQYF. As DNA, the CDR3 is TGTGCCAGCAGCTTGCCGGCAAAACTTGAGACCCAGTACTTC. Filled out from reference TRBV5-4 and TRBJ2-5, the complete variable domain reads ETGVTQSPTHLIKTRGQQVTLRCSSQSGHNTVSWYQQALGQGPQFIFQYYREEENGRGNFPPRFSGLQFPNYSSELNVNALELDDSALYLCASSLPAKLETQYFGPGTRLLVL.

This chain uses TRBV2 with TRBJ2-2, with D tentatively TRBD1 (5 bases). The CDR3 is made up of 14 amino acids. The V end lost 5 bases, the J end lost 2 bases, and 9 bases lay between the germline ends. Germline CDR1 reads SNHLY; CDR2 reads FYNNEI. The CDR3 spells CASSPDRNTGELFF. CDR3 bases: TGTGCCAGCAGTCCCGACAGAAACACCGGGGAGCTGTTTTTT.

The DNA of the CDR3 is TGTGCCAGTAGTATAGACTTCGACGGTTATGGCTACACCTTC. Translating gives CASSIDFDGYGYTF. The chain combines TRBV19 with TRBJ1-2; unclear D gene. The CDR3 runs to 14 residues. V was trimmed by 0 bases and J by 5 bases, leaving 10 bases between them. Germline V lookup: CDR1 LNHDA, CDR2 SQIVND (reference sequence).

This chain connects TRBV7-2 to TRBJ2-7; D gene uncertain. Germline values: CDR1 SGHTA, CDR2 FQGNSA. This CDR3 has 15 amino acids. Trimming stripped 8 bases from V and 0 bases from J, with 17 bases between. In DNA form, the CDR3 reads TGTGCCAGCGCTGCTCCGAAACCAACCTCCTACGAGCAGTACTTC. It is translated as CASAAPKPTSYEQYF.

This clone was detected only once. The V call is TRBV15, the J call TRBJ1-2; TRBD1 is a possible D gene (5 bases). With 5 bases removed from V and 8 bases from J, the gap between germline ends came to 12 bases. Per the germline V gene, CDR1 is LNHNV and CDR2 is YYDKDF (reference sequence). This CDR3 contains 12 residues. The CDR3 reads CATSLPWDGYTF. In nucleotides, the CDR3 is TGTGCCACCAGCCTACCCTGGGACGGCTACACCTTC.

The chain is built from TRBV11-2 and TRBJ2-7; D not certain. This CDR3 is 13 amino acids long. V gave up 1 base and J gave up 5 bases, with 9 bases separating them. CDR1 and CDR2 from the germline V gene are SGHAT and FQNNGV. The chain's CDR3 is CASSLGLVNEQYF. Written as DNA, the CDR3 is TGTGCCAGCAGCTTAGGTCTAGTCAACGAGCAGTACTTC.

The chain links TRBV30 to TRBJ1-5; TRBD1 matches 9 bases. This CDR3 contains 11 residues. Germline V gene sequence: CDR1 GTSNPN, CDR2 SVGIG (reference sequence). V trimming: 5 bases; J trimming: 16 bases; junction bases outside the gene matches: 9. The CDR3: CAWSTGGYLHF. The CDR3 nucleotides read TGTGCCTGGTCCACAGGGGGCTACCTACATTTT.

The chain employs TRBV6-6 and TRBJ2-1; the match to TRBD1 covers 8 bases. CDR1 and CDR2 (germline): MNHNY, SVGAGI (reference sequence). V trimming: 5 bases; J trimming: 2 bases; junction bases outside the gene matches: 5. This CDR3 has 15 residues. The CDR3 protein is CASSPGQGTYNEQFF. In nucleotides, the CDR3 is TGTGCCAGCAGTCCAGGACAGGGAACCTACAATGAGCAGTTCTTC.

This chain uses TRBV5-4 with TRBJ1-1, with D maybe TRBD1 (5 bases). Germline V lookup: CDR1 SGHNT, CDR2 YYREEE (reference sequence). V was clipped by 5 bases and J by 1 base, with 18 bases between them. The CDR3 is 16 residues long. Here the CDR3 DNA reads TGTGCCAGCAGGCGGGGCGCGAGGGGAGGGAACACTGAAGCTTTCTTT. Protein sequence: CASRRGARGGNTEAFF.

The genes are TRBV5-6 and TRBJ1-3, with a possible D match to TRBD1 (6 bases). The V gene's germline CDR1 is SGHDT and CDR2 YYEEEE. The CDR3 length is 15 residues. Trimming took 3 bases from V and 8 from J, leaving 18 bases between them. CDR3 nucleotide sequence: TGTGCCAGCAGCTGGACCCCGGGGAGGGGGGACACCATATATTTT. Its translation is CASSWTPGRGDTIYF.

The V gene is TRBV2, the J gene TRBJ1-6; 7 nucleotides match TRBD1. V dropped 7 bases and J dropped 6; count of bases not matched to a gene: 9. Germline lookup yields CDR1 SNHLY and CDR2 FYNNEI. The CDR3 contains 15 residues. CDR3 sequence (DNA): TGTGCCAGCACCACAGGGGCGGGACTTAATTCACCCCTCCACTTT. It codes for CASTTGAGLNSPLHF.

CDR3 bases: TGTGCCATCAGACCGGTAACAGGGCAGGGTGCCCCAGATACGCAGTATTTT. Translated: CAIRPVTGQGAPDTQYF. The chain is built from TRBV10-3 and TRBJ2-3, with a possible D match to TRBD1 (6 bases). This CDR3 comprises 17 residues. Germline assignment: CDR1 ENHRY and CDR2 SYGVKD. Trimming pared 6 bases from V and 4 bases from J, leaving 23 bases between.

J is TRBJ2-7 and V is TRBV18, with 7 positions matching TRBD1. The CDR3 has 14 residues. V was pared by 1 base and J by 5 bases, with 5 bases of the junction left unmatched. Germline V CDR1 and CDR2: KGHSH, LQKENI. The CDR3 nucleotides read TGTGCCAGCTCACCACTGGGACAGTCGCACGAGCAGTACTTC. It yields the protein CASSPLGQSHEQYF. The whole variable domain, remainder taken from reference TRBV18 and TRBJ2-7, is NAGVMQNPRHLVRRRGQEARLRCSPMKGHSHVYWYRQLPEEGLKFMVYLQKENIIDESGMPKERFSAEFPKEGPSILRIQQVVRGDSAAYFCASSPLGQSHEQYFGPGTRLTVT.

This chain joins TRBV9 and TRBJ2-7, with D perhaps matching TRBD1 (6 bases). Germline-derived CDR1 and CDR2 are SGDLS and YYNGEE. This CDR3 has 15 amino acids. The V end was cut by 3 bases, the J end by 1 base, with 14 bases between. The DNA of the CDR3 is TGTGCCAGCAGCGAGACCCTGGACAGTTCCTACGAGCAGTACTTC. It specifies CASSETLDSSYEQYF. Complete variable domain (other parts from reference TRBV9 and TRBJ2-7): DSGVTQTPKHLITATGQRVTLRCSPRSGDLSVYWYQQSLDQGLQFLIQYYNGEERAKGNILERFSAQQFPDLHSELNLSSLELGDSALYFCASSETLDSSYEQYFGPGTRLTVT.

The V gene is TRBV11-1, the J gene TRBJ1-1; the D gene is possibly TRBD1 (5 bases). The CDR3 spans 12 residues. V shed 6 bases and J shed 3 bases, with 8 bases lying between them. Germline CDR1 is SGHAT and CDR2 is FQDESV (reference sequence). CDR3 in DNA: TGTGCCAGCAGTCAAGGGGACACTGAAGCTTTCTTT. Translated, it gives CASSQGDTEAFF.

As to this clone: Other DNA sequences from this sample encode an identical CDR3 as well. The V gene is TRBV9, the J gene TRBJ1-1; tentatively, D is TRBD1 (5 bases). The V gene lost 0 bases and the J gene lost 4 bases, with 10 bases spanning the gap. CDR1 SGDLS and CDR2 YYNGEE come from the germline V gene. There are 14 residues in the CDR3. As DNA, the CDR3 is TGTGCCAGCAGCGTAGGAGGGGTAGGCACTGAAGCTTTCTTT. Protein product: CASSVGGVGTEAFF.

The gene calls are TRBV29-1 and TRBJ2-2, with a tentative D call TRBD1 (5 bases). Germline CDR1 and CDR2: SQVTM and ANQGSEA. The length of the CDR3 is 14 residues. V dropped 6 bases and J dropped 2 bases, with 13 bases sitting between them. DNA of the CDR3: TGCAGCGTCGGTTGGCAGGGCAACACCGGGGAGCTGTTTTTT. Its protein product is CSVGWQGNTGELFF.

The chain recombines TRBV2 with TRBJ1-5; the match to TRBD1 covers 8 bases. The germline V gene has CDR1 SNHLY and CDR2 FYNNEI. Unmatched junction bases numbered 9, after V lost 5 bases and J lost 3 bases. This CDR3 has 16 amino acids. The CDR3 here is CASSLSGQGTNQPQHF. The CDR3 region has the DNA TGTGCCAGCAGTCTCTCTGGACAGGGCACCAATCAGCCCCAGCATTTT.

This clone has only one observation. V usage is TRBV7-2 and J usage is TRBJ2-5; 7 bases map to TRBD1. The CDR3 has 16 residues. The trim removed 5 bases at V and 1 base at J, leaving 10 bases unmatched. Germline lookup yields CDR1 SGHTA and CDR2 FQGNSA. Written as DNA, the CDR3 is TGTGCCAGCAGCATTTCCGGGACAGTCGTCCAAGAGACCCAGTACTTC. Amino acids: CASSISGTVVQETQYF. The full variable domain, with the rest looked up from reference TRBV7-2 and TRBJ2-5, is GAGVSQSPSNKVTEKGKDVELRCDPISGHTALYWYRQSLGQGLEFLIYFQGNSAPDKSGLPSDRFSAERTGGSVSTLTIQRTQQEDSAVYLCASSISGTVVQETQYFGPGTRLLVL.

The V call is TRBV18, the J call TRBJ2-1; TRBD1 aligns across 8 bases. Losses at the gene ends were 4 bases for V and 5 bases for J; bases not matched to a gene: 7. CDR1 and CDR2 from the germline V gene are KGHSH and LQKENI. The CDR3 totals 15 residues. CDR3 nucleotides: TGTGCCAGCTCACAAACGACAGGGGTGGACAATGAGCAGTTCTTC. It translates to CASSQTTGVDNEQFF.

With respect to this clone: Other nucleotide sequences in the sample specify the same CDR3. The chain joins TRBV5-1 to TRBJ2-1, with 9 positions matching TRBD2. In germline, CDR1 is SGHRS, CDR2 YFSETQ. CDR3 length equals 15 residues. Unmatched junction bases numbered 5, after V lost 0 bases and J lost 7 bases. The CDR3 sequence is CASSLGREGRNEQFF. DNA of the CDR3: TGCGCCAGCAGCTTGGGGCGGGAGGGCCGGAATGAGCAGTTCTTC.

A remark on this clone: Other nucleotide sequences from this sample produce the same CDR3. The chain couples TRBV7-8 to TRBJ2-5; 9 nucleotides match TRBD2. Per the germline V gene, CDR1 is SGHVS and CDR2 is FQNEAQ. The CDR3 has 14 amino acids. The J segment lost 5 bases and the V segment lost 4 bases, leaving 5 bases of the junction unmatched. The CDR3 spells CASSWGTSLETQYF. The DNA of the CDR3 is TGTGCCAGCAGCTGGGGGACTAGCCTGGAGACCCAGTACTTC.

The chain is built from TRBV6-6 and TRBJ1-1; no clear D gene. This CDR3 has 14 residues. V shed 6 bases and J shed 7 bases, with 18 bases lying between them. Germline lookup yields CDR1 MNHNY and CDR2 SVGAGI (reference sequence). The CDR3: CASSLGPLEIEAFF. The CDR3 bases are TGTGCCAGCAGCCTCGGGCCCCTTGAGATTGAAGCTTTCTTT.